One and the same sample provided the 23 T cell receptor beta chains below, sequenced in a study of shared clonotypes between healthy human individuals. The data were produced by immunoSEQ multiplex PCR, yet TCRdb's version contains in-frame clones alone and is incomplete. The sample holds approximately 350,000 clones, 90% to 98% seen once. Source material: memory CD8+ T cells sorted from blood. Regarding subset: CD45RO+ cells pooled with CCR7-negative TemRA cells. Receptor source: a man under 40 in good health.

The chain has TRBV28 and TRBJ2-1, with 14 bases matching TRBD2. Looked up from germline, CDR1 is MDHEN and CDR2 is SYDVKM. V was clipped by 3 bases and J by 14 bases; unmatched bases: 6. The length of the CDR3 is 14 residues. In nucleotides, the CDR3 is TGTGCCAGCAGTTTTTGGACTAGCGGGAGGATGAAGTTCTTC. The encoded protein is CASSFWTSGRMKFF. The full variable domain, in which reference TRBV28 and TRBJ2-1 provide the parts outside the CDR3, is DVKVTQSSRYLVKRTGEKVFLECVQDMDHENMFWYRQDPGLGLRLIYFSYDVKMKEKGDIPEGYSVSREKKERFSLILESASTNQTSMYLCASSFWTSGRMKFFGPGTRLTVL.

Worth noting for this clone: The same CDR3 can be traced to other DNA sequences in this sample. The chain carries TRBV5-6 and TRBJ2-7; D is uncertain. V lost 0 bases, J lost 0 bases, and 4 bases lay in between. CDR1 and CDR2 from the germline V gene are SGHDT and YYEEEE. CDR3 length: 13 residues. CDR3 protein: CASSLGSSYEQYF. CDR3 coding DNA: TGTGCCAGCAGCTTGGGGAGCTCCTACGAGCAGTACTTC.

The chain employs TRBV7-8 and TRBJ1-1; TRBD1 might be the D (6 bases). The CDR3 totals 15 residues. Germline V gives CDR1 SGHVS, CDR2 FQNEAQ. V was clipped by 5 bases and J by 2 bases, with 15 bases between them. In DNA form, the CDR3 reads TGTGCCAGCAGCCCCCACAGGGTCAGTAACACTGAAGCTTTCTTT. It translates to CASSPHRVSNTEAFF.

CDR3 sequence reads: CASSLAGPGDSTYEQYF. CDR3 nucleotide sequence: TGTGCCAGCAGCTTAGCGGGCCCAGGGGACTCCACCTACGAGCAGTACTTC. This chain joins TRBV7-2 and TRBJ2-7; D may match TRBD1 or TRBD2 (6 bases each). This CDR3 has 17 residues. From germline, CDR1 is SGHTA and CDR2 FQGNSA. V gave up 0 bases and J gave up 2 bases, with 17 bases separating them.

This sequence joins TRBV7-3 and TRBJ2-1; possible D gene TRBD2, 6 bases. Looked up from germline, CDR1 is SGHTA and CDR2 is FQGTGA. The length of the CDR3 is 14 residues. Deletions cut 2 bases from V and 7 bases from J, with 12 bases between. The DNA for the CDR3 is TGTGCCAGCAGCTTACCGGGAGAATTGAATGAGCAGTTCTTC. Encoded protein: CASSLPGELNEQFF. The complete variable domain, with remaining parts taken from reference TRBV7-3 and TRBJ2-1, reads GAGVSQTPSNKVTEKGKYVELRCDPISGHTALYWYRQSLGQGPEFLIYFQGTGAADDSGLPNDRFFAVRPEGSVSTLKIQRTERGDSAVYLCASSLPGELNEQFFGPGTRLTVL.

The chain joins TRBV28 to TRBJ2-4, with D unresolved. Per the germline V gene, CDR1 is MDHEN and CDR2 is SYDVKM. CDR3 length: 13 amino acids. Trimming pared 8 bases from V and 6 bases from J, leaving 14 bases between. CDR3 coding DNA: TGTGCCAGCGCTCGGAGTCTAGGAAACATTCAGTACTTC. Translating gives CASARSLGNIQYF.

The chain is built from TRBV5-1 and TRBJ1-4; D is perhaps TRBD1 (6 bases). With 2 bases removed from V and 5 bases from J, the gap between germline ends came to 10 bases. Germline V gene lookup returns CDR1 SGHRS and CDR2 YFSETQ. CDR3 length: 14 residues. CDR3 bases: TGCGCCAGCAGCTTTACAGGGAGGAATGAAAAACTGTTTTTT. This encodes CASSFTGRNEKLFF.

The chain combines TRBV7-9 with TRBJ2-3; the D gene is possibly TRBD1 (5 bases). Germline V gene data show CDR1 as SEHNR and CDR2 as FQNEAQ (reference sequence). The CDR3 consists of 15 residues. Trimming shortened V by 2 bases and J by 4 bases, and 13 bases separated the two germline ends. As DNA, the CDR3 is TGTGCCAGCAGCTTATGGAAAGGGGTATCAGATACGCAGTATTTT. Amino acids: CASSLWKGVSDTQYF.

CDR3 region: CASSLDLGEQYF. The CDR3 coding sequence is TGTGCCAGCAGCTTAGATCTCGGAGAGCAGTACTTC. The chain employs TRBV11-2 and TRBJ2-7; no clear D gene. V gave up 0 bases and J gave up 7 bases, with 7 bases separating them. The germline gives CDR1 SGHAT, CDR2 FQNNGV. The CDR3 spans 12 residues. Drawing the rest from reference TRBV11-2 and TRBJ2-7, the complete variable domain is EAGVAQSPRYKIIEKRQSVAFWCNPISGHATLYWYQQILGQGPKLLIQFQNNGVVDDSQLPKDRFSAERLKGVDSTLKIQPAKLEDSAVYLCASSLDLGEQYFGPGTRLTVT.

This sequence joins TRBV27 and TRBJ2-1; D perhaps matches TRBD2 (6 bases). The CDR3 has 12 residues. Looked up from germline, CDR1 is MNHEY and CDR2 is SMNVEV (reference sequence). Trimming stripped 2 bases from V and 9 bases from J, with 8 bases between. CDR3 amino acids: CASSLRGIEQFF. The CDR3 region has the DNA TGTGCCAGCAGTTTACGGGGGATTGAGCAGTTCTTC.

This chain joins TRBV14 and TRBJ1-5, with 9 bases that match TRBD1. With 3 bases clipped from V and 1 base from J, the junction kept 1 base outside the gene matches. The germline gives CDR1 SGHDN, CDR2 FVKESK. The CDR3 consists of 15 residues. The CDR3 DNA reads TGTGCCAGCAGCCAGGACAGGGGAAGCAATCAGCCCCAGCATTTT. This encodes CASSQDRGSNQPQHF.

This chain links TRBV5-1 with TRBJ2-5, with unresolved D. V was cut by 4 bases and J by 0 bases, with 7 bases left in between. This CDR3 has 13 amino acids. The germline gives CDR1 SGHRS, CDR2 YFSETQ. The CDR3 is CASSAGHQETQYF. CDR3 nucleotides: TGCGCCAGCAGCGCCGGCCACCAAGAGACCCAGTACTTC.

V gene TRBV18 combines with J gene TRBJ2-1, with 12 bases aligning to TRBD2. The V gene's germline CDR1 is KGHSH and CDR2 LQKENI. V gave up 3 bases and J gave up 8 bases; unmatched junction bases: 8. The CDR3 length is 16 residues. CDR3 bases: TGTGCCAGCTCACCTGCTAGCGGGAGGGCCCGGGATGAGCAGTTCTTC. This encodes CASSPASGRARDEQFF.

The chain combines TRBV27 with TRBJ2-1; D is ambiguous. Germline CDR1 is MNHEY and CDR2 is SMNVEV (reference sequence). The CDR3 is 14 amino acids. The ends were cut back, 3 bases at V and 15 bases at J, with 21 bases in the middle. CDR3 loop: CASSFVSRTPTLFF. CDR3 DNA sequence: TGTGCCAGCAGTTTTGTTTCTAGAACCCCCACGTTGTTCTTC.

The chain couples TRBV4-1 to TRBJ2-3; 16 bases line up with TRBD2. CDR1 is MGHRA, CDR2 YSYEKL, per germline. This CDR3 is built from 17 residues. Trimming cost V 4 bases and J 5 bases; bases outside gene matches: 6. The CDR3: CASSRGLAGGPLDTQYF. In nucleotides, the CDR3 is TGCGCCAGCAGCCGGGGACTAGCGGGAGGGCCGTTAGATACGCAGTATTTT.

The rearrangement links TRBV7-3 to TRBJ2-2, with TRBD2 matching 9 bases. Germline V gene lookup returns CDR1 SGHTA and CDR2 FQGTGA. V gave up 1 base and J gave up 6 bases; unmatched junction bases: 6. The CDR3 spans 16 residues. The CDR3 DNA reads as TGTGCCAGCAGCTTAAAGGGCGGGAGGGCCGCCGGGGAGCTGTTTTTT. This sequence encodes CASSLKGGRAAGELFF.

This CDR3 reads CASSERDTEAFF. The CDR3 DNA follows: TGTGCCAGCAGTGAAAGGGACACTGAAGCTTTCTTT. The chain uses TRBV6-1 and TRBJ1-1; unclear D gene. CDR1 is MNHNS and CDR2 is SASEGT in the germline V gene. This CDR3 contains 12 residues. V was clipped by 2 bases and J by 3 bases, with 4 bases between them.

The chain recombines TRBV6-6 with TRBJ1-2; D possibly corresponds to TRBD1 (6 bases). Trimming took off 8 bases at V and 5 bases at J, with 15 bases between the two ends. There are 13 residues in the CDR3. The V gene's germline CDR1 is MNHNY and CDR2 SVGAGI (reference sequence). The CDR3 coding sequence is TGTGCCAGCGGACGGGACACCTTATATGGCTACACCTTC. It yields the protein CASGRDTLYGYTF.

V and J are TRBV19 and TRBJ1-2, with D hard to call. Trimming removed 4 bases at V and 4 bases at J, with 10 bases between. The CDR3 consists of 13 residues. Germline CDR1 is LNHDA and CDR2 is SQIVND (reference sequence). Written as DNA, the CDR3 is TGTGCCAGTAGTAGGGATACACTCTATGGCTACACCTTC. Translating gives CASSRDTLYGYTF.

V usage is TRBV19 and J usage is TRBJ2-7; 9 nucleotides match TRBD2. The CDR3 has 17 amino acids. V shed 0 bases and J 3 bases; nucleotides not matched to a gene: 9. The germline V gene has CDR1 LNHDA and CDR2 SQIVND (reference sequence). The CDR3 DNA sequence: TGTGCCAGTAGTATAGATGGCCAGCGGGAGGATCTCTACGAGCAGTACTTC. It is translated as CASSIDGQREDLYEQYF.

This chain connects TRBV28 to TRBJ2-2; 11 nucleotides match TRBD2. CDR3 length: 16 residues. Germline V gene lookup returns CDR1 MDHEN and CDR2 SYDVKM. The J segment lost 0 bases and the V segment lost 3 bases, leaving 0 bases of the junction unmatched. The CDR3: CASSLTSGTNTGELFF. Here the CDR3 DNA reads TGTGCCAGCAGTTTGACTAGCGGGACGAACACCGGGGAGCTGTTTTTT.

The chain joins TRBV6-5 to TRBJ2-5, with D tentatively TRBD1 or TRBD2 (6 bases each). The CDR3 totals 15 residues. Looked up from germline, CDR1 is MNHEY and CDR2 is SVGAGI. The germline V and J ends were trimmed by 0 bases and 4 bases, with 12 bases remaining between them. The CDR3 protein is CASSYSRRDTETQYF. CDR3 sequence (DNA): TGTGCCAGCAGTTACTCGCGGCGGGACACAGAGACCCAGTACTTC.

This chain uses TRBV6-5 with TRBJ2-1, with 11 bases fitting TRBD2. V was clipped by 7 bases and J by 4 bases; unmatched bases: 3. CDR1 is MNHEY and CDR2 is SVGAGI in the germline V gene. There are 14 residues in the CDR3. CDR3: CASKRTSGYNEQFF. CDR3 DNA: TGTGCCAGCAAAAGGACTAGCGGGTACAATGAGCAGTTCTTC.